The 12 T cell receptor beta chains presented below share a single source sample, sequenced in a study of immune evolution from preneoplasia to lung adenocarcinoma. This table comes from immunoSEQ multiplex PCR, and its TCRdb copy is limited to in-frame clones, with some not included. The sample includes about 6,500 clones, 75% to 90% of them seen just once. Source material: FFPE lung adenocarcinoma in situ tissue. All receptors come from a donor at least 70 years old with lung adenocarcinoma.

The V call is TRBV9, the J call TRBJ2-3, with 7 bases fitting TRBD2. This CDR3 spans 16 amino acids. V lost 0 bases to trimming and J lost 2 bases; unmatched junction nucleotides: 6. Germline values: CDR1 SGDLS, CDR2 YYNGEE. The CDR3 DNA follows: TGTGCCAGCAGCGTAGATGGCGGGAGTTACACAGATACGCAGTATTTT. Amino acids: CASSVDGGSYTDTQYF. The full variable domain, completed using reference TRBV9 and TRBJ2-3, is DSGVTQTPKHLITATGQRVTLRCSPRSGDLSVYWYQQSLDQGLQFLIQYYNGEERAKGNILERFSAQQFPDLHSELNLSSLELGDSALYFCASSVDGGSYTDTQYFGPGTRLTVL.

Concerning this clone itself: Other DNA sequences in this specimen translate into the identical CDR3. The chain couples TRBV5-1 to TRBJ1-1; no clear D gene. The V gene lost 5 bases and the J gene lost 1 base, with 6 bases spanning the gap. CDR3 length: 12 residues. Per germline, CDR1 SGHRS and CDR2 YFSETQ. Here the CDR3 reads CASRAGNTEAFF. CDR3 nucleotides: TGCGCCAGCAGAGCGGGGAACACTGAAGCTTTCTTT.

The rearrangement uses TRBV29-1 and TRBJ2-3, with D possibly being TRBD2 (5 bases). The CDR3 is 13 residues long. Germline V gene lookup returns CDR1 SQVTM and CDR2 ANQGSEA. CDR3 amino acids: CSFAPGVTDTQYF. Here the CDR3 DNA reads TGCAGTTTCGCACCCGGGGTTACAGATACGCAGTATTTT.

A note on this clone: The germline gene is not matched at one end of the junction; a read error may be the cause. V gene TRBV11-2 combines with J gene TRBJ2-7; 9 positions match TRBD2. The germline V gene encodes CDR1 SGHAT and CDR2 FQNNGV. The CDR3 totals 11 residues. CDR3 DNA sequence: TGTGCCAGCAGCCCGACTAGCGGAGCCGTTTTC. Amino acid sequence: CASSPTSGAVF.

The V gene is TRBV27, the J gene TRBJ1-1, with a weak D call TRBD1 (6 bases). CDR3 length equals 13 residues. The V gene lost 2 bases and the J gene lost 12 bases, with 16 bases spanning the gap. Per germline, CDR1 MNHEY and CDR2 SMNVEV (reference sequence). CDR3 coding DNA: TGTGCCAGCAGTTTAGCGAGGGGGTACGCGCCTTTCTTT. It codes for CASSLARGYAPFF.

V gene TRBV7-9 combines with J gene TRBJ2-2; D not certain. Trimming cost V 3 bases and J 4 bases, with 12 bases left between them. This CDR3 spans 15 amino acids. Germline CDR1 is SEHNR and CDR2 is FQNEAQ (reference sequence). CDR3 sequence: CASSLAMGGTGELFF. CDR3 bases: TGTGCCAGCAGCTTGGCCATGGGCGGCACCGGGGAGCTGTTTTTT.

The genes are TRBV7-9 and TRBJ2-5; the match to TRBD1 covers 10 bases. Germline CDR1 SEHNR, CDR2 FQNEAQ (reference sequence). This CDR3 is built from 16 residues. J gave up 5 bases and V 5 bases, and 11 bases lay outside the gene matches. CDR3 residues: CASSPRGTGVGETQYF. CDR3 bases: TGTGCCAGCAGCCCTAGAGGGACAGGGGTTGGGGAGACCCAGTACTTC.

The chain carries TRBV7-2 and TRBJ2-7; TRBD1 matches 7 bases. Looked up from germline, CDR1 is SGHTA and CDR2 is FQGNSA. The V and J ends lost 5 bases and 6 bases, in that order; junction bases with no gene match: 10. This CDR3 is 14 amino acids long. CDR3 in amino acids: CASSPARGPLEQYF. CDR3 coding DNA: TGTGCCAGCAGCCCCGCGAGGGGGCCTCTCGAGCAGTACTTC.

V and J are TRBV7-9 and TRBJ2-1; tentatively, D is TRBD2 (6 bases). V lost 7 bases and J lost 6, with 22 bases in between. This CDR3 spans 16 amino acids. Looked up from germline, CDR1 is SEHNR and CDR2 is FQNEAQ (reference sequence). The CDR3 spells CASTLLGGEPSNEQFF. The CDR3 DNA sequence: TGTGCCAGCACCCTTCTCGGGGGAGAGCCTAGCAATGAGCAGTTCTTC.

This clone was observed a single time. The chain carries TRBV9 and TRBJ2-3; 9 positions agree with TRBD2. The CDR3 has 17 residues. V was clipped by 0 bases and J by 0 bases; unmatched bases: 5. From germline, CDR1 is SGDLS and CDR2 YYNGEE. The CDR3 DNA sequence: TGTGCCAGCAGCGTAGCTCGGACTAGCGCTAGCACAGATACGCAGTATTTT. Amino acids: CASSVARTSASTDTQYF. The entire variable domain, with the rest obtained from reference TRBV9 and TRBJ2-3, is as follows: DSGVTQTPKHLITATGQRVTLRCSPRSGDLSVYWYQQSLDQGLQFLIQYYNGEERAKGNILERFSAQQFPDLHSELNLSSLELGDSALYFCASSVARTSASTDTQYFGPGTRLTVL.

The rearrangement uses TRBV10-3 and TRBJ1-4; a possible D gene is TRBD1 (6 bases). The CDR3 runs 16 residues. Trimming took off 3 bases at V and 8 bases at J, with 19 bases between the two ends. The germline CDR1 and CDR2 sequences are ENHRY and SYGVKD. This chain's CDR3 is CAISEQGRGPKEKLFF. The CDR3 DNA is TGTGCCATCAGTGAACAGGGCCGAGGGCCAAAGGAAAAACTGTTTTTT.

This sequence joins TRBV4-1 and TRBJ2-2; D unclear. Germline V gene sequence: CDR1 MGHRA, CDR2 YSYEKL. The CDR3 covers 16 residues. Trimming took 1 base from V and 0 from J, leaving 9 bases between them. CDR3: CASSQVHLANTGELFF. CDR3 DNA: TGCGCCAGCAGCCAAGTCCACCTCGCGAACACCGGGGAGCTGTTTTTT.